One sample yielded the 2 T cell receptor beta chains listed below, sequenced in a study of blood T cell repertoires in COVID-19 (dated by TCRdb to the early 2020s). Libraries came from the immunoSEQ multiplex PCR assay. Drawn from immuneACCESS, this table holds only the in-frame rearrangements with V and J called that TCRdb kept. Clones are partly lost; checked studies trace under half to an unresolved V gene and leave the rest unexplained. The sample includes more than 200,000 clones, with around 88% observed a single time. The ten largest clones take up roughly 8.2% of the sample. The sample consisted of peripheral blood. These receptors originate from a woman between 45 and 60 years old with acute or convalescent COVID-19.

V is TRBV5-4 and J is TRBJ1-1; perhaps TRBD1 as D (6 bases). There are 14 residues in the CDR3. V was clipped by 3 bases and J by 2 bases, with 11 bases between them. Germline CDR1 is SGHNT and CDR2 is YYREEE (reference sequence). The CDR3 DNA reads TGTGCCAGCAGCTCCTGGACAGCCAACACTGAAGCTTTCTTT. Translating it yields CASSSWTANTEAFF.

The chain carries TRBV6-5 and TRBJ2-2, with 7 bases lining up with TRBD1. CDR3 length: 14 residues. Losses at the gene ends were 6 bases for V and 9 bases for J; bases not matched to a gene: 10. Germline assignment: CDR1 MNHEY and CDR2 SVGAGI. CDR3 DNA sequence: TGTGCCAGCAGGTATCCGGGACAGTTTAGGGAGCTGTTTTTT. This sequence encodes CASRYPGQFRELFF.